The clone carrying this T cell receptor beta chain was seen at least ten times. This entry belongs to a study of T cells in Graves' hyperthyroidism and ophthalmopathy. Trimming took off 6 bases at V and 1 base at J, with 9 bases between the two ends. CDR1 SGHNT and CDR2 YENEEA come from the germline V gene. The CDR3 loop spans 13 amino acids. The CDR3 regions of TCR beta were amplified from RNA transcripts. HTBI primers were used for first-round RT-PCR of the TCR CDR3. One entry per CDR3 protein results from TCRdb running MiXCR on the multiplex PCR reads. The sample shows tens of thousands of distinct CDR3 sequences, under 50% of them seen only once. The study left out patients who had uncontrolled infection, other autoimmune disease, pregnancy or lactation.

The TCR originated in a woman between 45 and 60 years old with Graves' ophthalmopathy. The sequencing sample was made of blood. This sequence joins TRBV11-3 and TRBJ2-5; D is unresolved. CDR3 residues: CASSWTSQETQYF. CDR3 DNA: TGTGCCAGCAGTTGGACGAGCCAAGAGACCCAGTACTTC.